One sample yielded the 15 T cell receptor beta chains listed below, sequenced in a study of tumor and adjacent non-tumor tissue in lung cancer. The library came from three nested PCR rounds adapted from ARM-PCR protocols. TCRdb reanalysed the multiplex PCR reads using MiXCR and keeps one entry per CDR3 protein. The table has 68,000 or so distinct CDR3 sequences, just under 60% seen once. No cell sorting was done before RNA was extracted from the tissue. The sequenced material came from lung tumor tissue. These receptors were taken from a man aged 50-60 years with non-small cell lung cancer.

As for this clonotype: The junction does not match germline at one end; this may be a read error. This chain connects TRBV6-2 or TRBV6-3 to TRBJ1-2; tentatively, D is TRBD1 (6 bases). The CDR3 contains 15 residues. Germline CDR1 reads MNHEY; CDR2 reads SVGEGT. The CDR3 region is CASNHRASRSYGYTF. CDR3 DNA: TGTGCCAGCAATCACAGGGCCTCCCGTAGCTATGGTTACACCTTC.

This clonotype was counted a few times. This is likely a read error, given that the CDR3 carries no conserved phenylalanine or tryptophan at its end. Because the CDR3's place on the DNA is in doubt, the DNA is left out and the CDR3 is given as listed by TCRdb. The chain joins TRBV12-3 or TRBV12-4 to TRBJ1-1. Including both end residues, the CDR3 is 13 amino acids long. The CDR3 sequence is CARSSGLNTEALS.

This clonotype was counted a few times. This sequence may be a read error, since a much larger clone differs from it by one base. The rearrangement uses TRBV7-9 and TRBJ1-5; a possible D gene is TRBD1 (6 bases). Germline V gives CDR1 SEHNR, CDR2 FQNEAQ (reference sequence). The CDR3 runs to 17 residues. The V end lost 7 bases, the J end lost 2 bases, and 21 bases lay between the germline ends. CDR3 amino acids: CASIPGQGTGGNQPQHF. CDR3 in DNA: TGTGCCAGCATCCCGGGGCAGGGGACCGGTGGCAATCAGCCCCAGCATTTT.

This clonotype has a handful of counts. The gene calls are TRBV6-1 and TRBJ2-7, with 7 positions matching TRBD2. The CDR3 spans 16 residues. Germline V lookup: CDR1 MNHNS, CDR2 SASEGT. The V segment lost 8 bases and the J segment 4 bases; nucleotides outside the gene matches: 17. The CDR3 nucleotides are TGTGCCAGCGGTGGGACCGTGACTAGCAGCTTGTACGAGCAGTACTTC. Its protein product is CASGGTVTSSLYEQYF.

This clonotype has only a few counts. The V gene is TRBV28, the J gene TRBJ1-1; TRBD1 agrees at 9 bases. This CDR3 contains 14 residues. V shed 3 bases, J shed 6 bases, and the junction held 5 bases outside the gene matches. Germline CDR1 MDHEN, CDR2 SYDVKM. The CDR3 reads CASSLDRGRAEAFF. CDR3 nucleotide sequence: TGTGCCAGCAGTTTGGACAGGGGAAGAGCTGAAGCTTTCTTT. Filled out from reference TRBV28 and TRBJ1-1, the complete variable domain reads DVKVTQSSRYLVKRTGEKVFLECVQDMDHENMFWYRQDPGLGLRLIYFSYDVKMKEKGDIPEGYSVSREKKERFSLILESASTNQTSMYLCASSLDRGRAEAFFGQGTRLTVV.

Turning to this clonotype: A much bigger clone sits one base away, suggesting this may be a read error. The V call is TRBV29-1, the J call TRBJ2-1; 7 bases map to TRBD2. Per germline, CDR1 SQVTM and CDR2 ANQGSEA. This CDR3 is built from 13 residues. CDR3 coding DNA: TGCAGCGTTGAAGATAGGGGAGGGGCATGCTGTTCCTTC. Amino acid sequence: CSVEDRGGACCSF.

The rearrangement uses TRBV7-8 and TRBJ2-2, with 11 bases aligning to TRBD2. The CDR3 extends over 18 amino acids. Germline values: CDR1 SGHVS, CDR2 FQNEAQ. The junction had 13 bases not matched to a gene; V was cut back by 5 bases and J by 5 bases. The CDR3 region is CASSHVGLAGGITGELFF. As DNA, the CDR3 is TGTGCCAGCAGCCACGTGGGGTTAGCGGGAGGGATTACCGGGGAGCTGTTTTTT.

This clonotype was detected ten times or more. This chain links TRBV12-5 with TRBJ2-3; 8 bases agree with TRBD1. CDR1 LGHNT and CDR2 FRNRAP come from the germline V gene. With 1 base clipped from V and 0 bases from J, the junction kept 3 bases outside the gene matches. The CDR3 is 16 amino acids. The CDR3 loop reads CASGLATGVSTDTQYF. The DNA for the CDR3 is TGTGCTAGTGGTTTGGCGACAGGGGTTAGCACAGATACGCAGTATTTT.

This clonotype was found many times. This rearrangement joins TRBV11-2 to TRBJ2-1, with unresolved D. This CDR3 is 13 amino acids long. Germline V gene sequence: CDR1 SGHAT, CDR2 FQNNGV. Trimming left V 5 bases short and J 3 bases short, with 8 bases between. The CDR3 region has the DNA TGTGCCAGCAGCCTCACGGGCTACAATGAGCAGTTCTTC. Protein product: CASSLTGYNEQFF.

The CDR3 bases are TGTGCCAGCAGGACACCGGGACAGGGGGCCCCGGCCCAGCATTTT. Translated: CASRTPGQGAPAQHF. The rearrangement links TRBV28 to TRBJ1-5, with TRBD1 identical over 12 bases. The V segment lost 6 bases and the J segment 11 bases; nucleotides outside the gene matches: 11. The CDR3 totals 15 residues. Germline CDR1 reads MDHEN; CDR2 reads SYDVKM.

With regard to this clonotype: An end of the junction differs from the germline gene, which may be a read error. The chain uses TRBV24-1 and TRBJ2-7; a possible D gene is TRBD1 (6 bases). The germline gives CDR1 KGHDR, CDR2 SFDVKD. The CDR3 extends over 16 amino acids. CDR3 sequence: CVTSDLRRDMTYEQYF. As DNA, the CDR3 is TGTGTCACCAGTGACCTGAGACGGGACATGACCTACGAGCAGTACTTC.

As concerns this clonotype: The final CDR3 position lacks the conserved phenylalanine or tryptophan, pointing to a likely read error. The chain employs TRBV6-5 and TRBJ2-3; 8 bases fit TRBD2. Germline V gives CDR1 MNHEY, CDR2 SVGAGI. The CDR3 length is 14 residues. This chain's CDR3 is CASSYYGGDDTQYS. The CDR3 DNA reads as TGTGCCAGTAGTTACTACGGGGGGGATGATACGCAGTATTCT.

The V and J genes are TRBV15 and TRBJ2-5; 7 nucleotides line up with TRBD2. The ends lost 2 bases at V and 4 bases at J; junction bases unmatched: 1. The CDR3 covers 13 residues. CDR1 is LNHNV, CDR2 YYDKDF, per germline (reference sequence). CDR3 protein: CATSRLAGETQYF. CDR3 DNA: TGTGCCACCAGCAGATTAGCGGGAGAGACCCAGTACTTC.

A word on this clonotype: Being one base from a much bigger clone, this may be a read error. The CDR3 nucleotides read TGCGCCAGCAGCTTGGGCCTCCCAAGATATGTCTACACCTTC. Residues: CASSLGLPRYVYTF. V gene TRBV5-1 combines with J gene TRBJ1-2; no clear D. Germline V CDR1 and CDR2: SGHRS, YFSETQ. CDR3 length equals 14 residues.

Remarks on this clonotype: The conserved closing phenylalanine or tryptophan is absent in this CDR3, likely reflecting a read error. This sequence joins TRBV6-6 and TRBJ1-4, with unresolved D. CDR3 length: 15 residues. Trimming removed 5 bases at V and 10 bases at J, with 20 bases between. CDR1 MNHNY and CDR2 SVGAGI come from the germline V gene (reference sequence). The CDR3 coding sequence is TGTGCCAGCAGTCCCCCAGAGCCTGGAAGTGGAAAACTGTTTTAT. Amino acids: CASSPPEPGSGKLFY.